Listed below are T cell receptor beta chains from one sample, sequenced in a study of post-analysis software for immune sequencing data. Each CDR3 protein is one row after TCRdb ran MiXCR on the PCR reads. The profile shows about 190,000 distinct CDR3 sequences, 29% of them singletons. The sample comprised blood. All receptors come from a girl aged 2-17 years with multiple sclerosis. Both conserved end residues are part of each CDR3. Each record gives: V gene, J gene, clone size, CDR3 protein. A clone size is listed for some rows: how often the clone was seen (once, few, many), or a class if it is expanded.

TRBV12-3/TRBV12-4,TRBJ1-6,many,CASSLTNSPLHF
TRBV7-9,TRBJ1-1,few,CASSSRQMNTEAFF
TRBV5-1,TRBJ1-2,NA,CASSGAAGDYGYTF
TRBV20-1,TRBJ1-1,NA,CSASEVNTEAFF
TRBV28,TRBJ2-7,once,CASSPKGLETYF
TRBV27,TRBJ2-1,many,CATGAGQGAFINEQFF
TRBV7-2,TRBJ1-4,NA,CATTPRSGANEKLFF
TRBV28,TRBJ2-5,few,CASLQTGGQETQYF
TRBV9,TRBJ2-6,NA,CASSAGQGGSGANVLTF
TRBV9,TRBJ1-3,few,CASSVGVSTIYF
TRBV7-7,TRBJ2-3,few,CASSFDRTDTQYF
TRBV29-1,TRBJ2-1,many,CSVKRGGGSYNEQFF
TRBV20-1,TRBJ2-7,once,CSAEAGYQTYEQYF
TRBV2,TRBJ2-1,few,CASKSSGPYNEQFF
TRBV5-5,TRBJ2-2,once,CASSLRLAGITGELFF
TRBV3-1,TRBJ2-1,many,CASSQAGSGTYNEQFF
TRBV9,TRBJ2-4,once,CASGVGIAKNIQYF
TRBV5-1,TRBJ2-3,many,CASSPSNADTQYF
TRBV7-7,TRBJ2-2,NA,CASNPQTGIGELFF
TRBV4-1,TRBJ2-5,many,CASSQDHKTQYF
TRBV5-1,TRBJ1-1,few,CASTMVGGRGTEAFF
TRBV28,TRBJ1-1,NA,CASRRDRGLVGRTEAFF